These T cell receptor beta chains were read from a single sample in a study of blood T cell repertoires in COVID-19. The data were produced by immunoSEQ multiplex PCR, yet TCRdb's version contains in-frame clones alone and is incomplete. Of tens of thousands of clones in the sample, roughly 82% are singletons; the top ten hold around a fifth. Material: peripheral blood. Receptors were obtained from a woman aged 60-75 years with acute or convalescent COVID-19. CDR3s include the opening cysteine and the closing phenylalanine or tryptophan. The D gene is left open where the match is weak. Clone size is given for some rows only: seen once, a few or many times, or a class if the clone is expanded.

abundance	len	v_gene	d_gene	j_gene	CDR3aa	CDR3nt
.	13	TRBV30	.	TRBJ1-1	CAWSPGVDTEAFF	TGTGCCTGGAGCCCCGGTGTTGACACTGAAGCTTTCTTT
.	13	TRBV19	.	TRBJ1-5	CATTDRREWPQHF	TGTGCCACCACAGACAGGCGGGAGTGGCCCCAGCATTTT
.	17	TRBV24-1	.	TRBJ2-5	CATSASGGWGYQETQYF	TGTGCCACCAGTGCTTCAGGGGGGTGGGGATACCAAGAGACCCAGTACTTC
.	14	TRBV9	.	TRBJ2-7	CASSEGAGLYEQYF	TGTGCCAGCAGCGAGGGGGCGGGACTCTACGAGCAGTACTTC
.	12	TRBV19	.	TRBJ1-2	CASKEQGTGYTF	TGTGCCAGTAAGGAGCAGGGTACCGGCTACACCTTC
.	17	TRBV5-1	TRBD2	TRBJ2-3	CASSLASGGLNTDTQYF	TGCGCCAGCAGCTTGGCTAGCGGGGGGCTGAACACAGATACGCAGTATTTT
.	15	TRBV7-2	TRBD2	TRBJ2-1	CASSILAGGADEQFF	TGTGCCAGCAGCATACTAGCGGGGGGCGCAGATGAGCAGTTCTTC
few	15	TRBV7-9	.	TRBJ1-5	CASSIGLNSNQPQHF	TGTGCCAGCAGCATTGGACTTAATAGCAATCAGCCCCAGCATTTT
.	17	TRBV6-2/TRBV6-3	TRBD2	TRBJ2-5	CASSPLAGGPFGETQYF	TGTGCCAGCAGTCCACTAGCGGGGGGGCCGTTCGGGGAGACCCAGTACTTC
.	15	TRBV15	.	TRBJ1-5	CATSPGTLDNQPQHF	TGTGCCACCAGTCCCGGGACACTGGACAATCAGCCCCAGCATTTT
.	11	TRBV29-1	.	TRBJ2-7	CSAENSYEQYF	TGCAGCGCCGAAAACTCTTACGAGCAGTACTTC
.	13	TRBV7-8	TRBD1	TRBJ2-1	CASRRTGSGEQFF	TGTGCCAGCAGAAGGACAGGGTCGGGTGAGCAGTTCTTC
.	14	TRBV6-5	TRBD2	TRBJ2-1	CATQLAGAANEQFF	TGTGCCACCCAACTAGCGGGGGCGGCGAATGAGCAGTTCTTC
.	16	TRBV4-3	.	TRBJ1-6	CASSQDGGGYNSPLHF	TGCGCCAGCAGCCAAGATGGGGGGGGATATAATTCACCCCTCCACTTT
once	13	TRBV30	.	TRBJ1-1	CAWTHVGNTEAFF	TGTGCCTGGACTCACGTCGGGAACACTGAAGCTTTCTTT
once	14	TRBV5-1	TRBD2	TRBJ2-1	CASSLNLADNEQFF	TGCGCCAGCAGCTTGAATCTAGCGGACAATGAGCAGTTCTTC
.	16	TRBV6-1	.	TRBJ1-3	CASSERFQVSGNTIYF	TGTGCCAGCAGTGAAAGGTTCCAGGTCTCTGGAAACACCATATATTTT
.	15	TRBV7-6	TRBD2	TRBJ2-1	CASSSPGGAYNEQFF	TGTGCCAGCAGCTCACCGGGAGGCGCCTACAATGAGCAGTTCTTC
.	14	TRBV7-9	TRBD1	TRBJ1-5	CASSFGDRNQPQHF	TGTGCCAGCAGCTTTGGGGACAGAAATCAGCCCCAGCATTTT
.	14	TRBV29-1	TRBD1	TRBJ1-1	CSVLQGVKGTEAFF	TGCAGCGTGTTACAGGGGGTCAAGGGGACTGAAGCTTTCTTT
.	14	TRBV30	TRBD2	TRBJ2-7	CAWGSGRSSYEQYF	TGTGCCTGGGGTAGCGGGAGGAGCTCCTACGAGCAGTACTTC
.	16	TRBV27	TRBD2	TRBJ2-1	CASSAKWGGAYNEQFF	TGTGCCAGCAGTGCCAAATGGGGGGGGGCCTACAATGAGCAGTTCTTC
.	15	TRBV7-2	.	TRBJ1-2	CASSLQAVTNYGYTF	TGTGCCAGCAGCTTACAGGCAGTGACTAACTATGGCTACACCTTC
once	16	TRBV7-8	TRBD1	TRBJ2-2	CASSPRDSTNTGELFF	TGTGCCAGCAGCCCCCGGGACAGCACGAACACCGGGGAGCTGTTTTTT
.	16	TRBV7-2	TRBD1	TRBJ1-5	CASSTQGAMSNQPQHF	TGTGCCAGCAGCACACAGGGGGCAATGAGCAATCAGCCCCAGCATTTT
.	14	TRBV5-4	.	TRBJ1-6	CASSPGGGGSPLHF	TGTGCCAGCAGCCCCGGCGGGGGAGGATCACCCCTCCACTTT
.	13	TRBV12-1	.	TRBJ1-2	CASSRTGRYGYTF	TGTGCCAGCAGCCGGACAGGGAGGTATGGCTACACCTTC
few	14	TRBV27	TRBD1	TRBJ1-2	CASRPMDRGLGYTF	TGTGCCAGCAGACCGATGGACAGGGGGCTTGGCTACACCTTC
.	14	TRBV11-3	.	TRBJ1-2	CASSLDARGDGYTF	TGTGCCAGCAGCTTAGATGCTCGGGGGGATGGCTACACCTTC